This entry is about one T cell receptor (beta chain). Its antigen is not yet known. Base qualities were left out, and no much larger clone turns up one base away. The V end loses 4 bases and the J end loses 1 base, and a stretch of 14 bases separates them. Measured from the cysteine to the phenylalanine, the CDR3 is 16 residues long. Just CDR3 DNA is preserved here, 48 bases in frame from base 1. According to the study, the label for this sample's treatment or condition signals: allogeneic hematopoietic cell transplantation with graft depleted of TCRalphabeta T cells and CD19 B cells. The transplant recipients were children given TCRalphabeta/CD19-depleted allogeneic hematopoietic cell grafts. This sample was included in a study of T-cell reconstitution after alpha-beta-depleted transplantation in children (dated by TCRdb to the mid-2010s). Background for the entire study: T-cell immune reconstitution after TCRalphabeta/CD19-depleted allogeneic hematopoietic cell transplantation in children was quantitatively tracked in the study by means of TCR repertoire profiling. Summary of the overall study and its limitations: Over the following months the frequencies of hyperexpanded clones went down, and after one year T-cell counts and TCRbeta diversity were mostly credited to newly produced T cells. Apparently early alphabetaT-cell count recovery about two months after transplant reportedly relied on only several hundred rapidly expanded clones derived from non-depleted graft cells. In some patients, the high TCRbeta diversity seen at day 60 was put down to recipient T cells and intrathymic progenitors that had survived conditioning.

Library preparation was by PCR. TCRdb records Illumina HiSeq 2500 as the sequencer. TCR libraries were prepared with molecular barcoding, using unique molecular identifiers to normalize TCRbeta repertoire quantification. TCRdb's own reprocessing of the public reads used fastp at Q25 and MiXCR and kept productive beta chains. Merged by CDR3 protein, the rows form single entries marked with the most common genes and DNA. The sample has hundreds of thousands of distinct CDR3 sequences on record, around 13% of them singletons. The ten largest clones add up to over 2% of the sample. The sequence joins TRBV12-3 or TRBV12-4 to TRBJ2-1; the D gene is unclear. The sequence was obtained from a male patient younger than 18 who had a stem cell transplant for acute myeloid leukemia, so the T cells may come from the graft donor. The material sequenced was PBMCs, mostly from graft donor cells, taken 360 days after TCRalphabeta/CD19-depleted stem cell transplant. The CDR3 loop reads CASSSDLPSSYNEQFF. The nucleotide sequence reads as follows: TGTGCCAGCAGTTCCGACCTCCCGTCGTCCTACAATGAGCAGTTCTTC.